The 3 T cell receptor beta chains given below trace back to one sample, sequenced in a study of cytomegalovirus exposure and HLA in healthy donors. The primer mix had 60 Vbeta and 13 Jbeta primers. Method: immunoSEQ multiplex PCR; TCRdb's copy keeps in-frame clones and lacks some. The sample records under 300,000 clones, about nine tenths being singletons. The sequenced material came from PBMCs. The receptors shown here come from a man aged 40-55 years in good health and CMV-seropositive.

This clone was counted a few times. The chain combines TRBV6-5 with TRBJ1-5, with D uncertain. CDR1 and CDR2 from the germline V gene are MNHEY and SVGAGI. The germline V and J ends were trimmed by 2 bases and 4 bases, with 6 bases remaining between them. This CDR3 has 13 amino acids. The CDR3 loop reads CASSYNRNQPQHF. For the CDR3, the DNA is TGTGCCAGCAGTTACAATCGGAATCAGCCCCAGCATTTT.

This chain joins TRBV30 and TRBJ1-1, with TRBD1 identical over 7 bases. Germline assignment: CDR1 GTSNPN and CDR2 SVGIG (reference sequence). J gave up 5 bases and V 2 bases, and 8 bases lay outside the gene matches. This CDR3 comprises 14 residues. CDR3 DNA sequence: TGTGCCTGGAGTTGGTCAGGGGGAGGTACTGAAGCTTTCTTT. This codes for CAWSWSGGGTEAFF.

The chain combines TRBV19 with TRBJ2-3; D is unclear. V lost 4 bases and J lost 3, with 17 bases in between. Germline assignment: CDR1 LNHDA and CDR2 SQIVND (reference sequence). The CDR3 spans 16 residues. The CDR3 is CASSKDPAAVTDTQYF. CDR3 bases: TGTGCCAGTAGTAAAGACCCCGCGGCGGTAACAGATACGCAGTATTTT. Complete variable domain (other parts from reference TRBV19 and TRBJ2-3): DGGITQSPKYLFRKEGQNVTLSCEQNLNHDAMYWYRQDPGQGLRLIYYSQIVNDFQKGDIAEGYSVSREKKESFPLTVTSAQKNPTAFYLCASSKDPAAVTDTQYFGPGTRLTVL.